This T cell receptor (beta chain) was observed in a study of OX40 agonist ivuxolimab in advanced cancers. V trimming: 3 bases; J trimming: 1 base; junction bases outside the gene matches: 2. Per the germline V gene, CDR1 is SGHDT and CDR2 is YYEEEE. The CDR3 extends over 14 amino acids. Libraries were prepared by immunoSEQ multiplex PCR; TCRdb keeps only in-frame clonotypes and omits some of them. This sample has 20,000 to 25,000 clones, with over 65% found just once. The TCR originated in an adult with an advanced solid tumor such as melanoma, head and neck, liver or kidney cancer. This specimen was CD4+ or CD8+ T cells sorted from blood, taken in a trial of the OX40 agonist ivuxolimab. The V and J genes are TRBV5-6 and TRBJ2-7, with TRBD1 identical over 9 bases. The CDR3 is CASSWDRESYEQYF. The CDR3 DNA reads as TGTGCCAGCAGCTGGGACAGGGAATCCTACGAGCAGTACTTC.